The 18 T cell receptor beta chains below all came from one sample that was sequenced in a study of blood T cell repertoires in COVID-19. Profiled with immunoSEQ multiplex PCR; TCRdb holds only in-frame clones, not every one. This sample has 60,000 or so clones, with 85% to 90% found just once. Sequencing input: peripheral blood. These receptors all come from a man aged 60 to 75 with active COVID-19.

V is TRBV6-2 or TRBV6-3 and J is TRBJ2-3; D uncertain. V was clipped by 1 base and J by 4 bases, with 6 bases between them. The CDR3 consists of 13 residues. Germline V CDR1 and CDR2: MNHEY, SVGEGT. The chain's CDR3 is CASSYLLADTQYF. The CDR3 DNA sequence: TGTGCCAGCAGTTACTTGCTAGCAGATACGCAGTATTTT.

The chain joins TRBV4-1 to TRBJ1-1; D uncertain. This CDR3 is built from 15 residues. Trimming stripped 5 bases from V and 4 bases from J, with 17 bases between. Per germline, CDR1 MGHRA and CDR2 YSYEKL. The CDR3 here is CASSAKEPAATEAFF. The CDR3 bases are TGCGCCAGCAGCGCTAAAGAACCCGCCGCCACTGAAGCTTTCTTT.

J is TRBJ1-6 and V is TRBV28; a possible D gene is TRBD1 (5 bases). V gave up 1 base and J gave up 10 bases, with 20 bases separating them. The CDR3 totals 17 residues. Germline CDR1 is MDHEN and CDR2 is SYDVKM. CDR3 protein: CASSLYPSGSPGSPLHF. CDR3 coding DNA: TGTGCCAGCAGTTTATACCCTTCAGGGTCTCCGGGCTCACCCCTCCACTTT.

This clone was seen only a few times. J is TRBJ1-2 and V is TRBV6-5; D unresolved. CDR1 and CDR2 from the germline V gene are MNHEY and SVGAGI. CDR3 length: 13 amino acids. V was clipped by 6 bases and J by 5 bases, with 13 bases between them. CDR3 sequence: CASREGVPYGYTF. In nucleotides, the CDR3 is TGTGCCAGCAGGGAGGGTGTCCCTTATGGCTACACCTTC.

The rearrangement links TRBV11-2 to TRBJ2-7; D remains ambiguous. CDR3 length equals 14 residues. Looked up from germline, CDR1 is SGHAT and CDR2 is FQNNGV. V lost 5 bases and J 3 bases, leaving 14 bases between the germline ends. CDR3 coding DNA: TGTGCCAGCAGCCTTGGGCAGCCCGGCTACGAGCAGTACTTC. Its protein is CASSLGQPGYEQYF.

The rearrangement uses TRBV6-2 or TRBV6-3 and TRBJ1-1, with 7 bases fitting TRBD1. J was trimmed by 0 bases and V by 2 bases; bases with no gene match: 6. The CDR3 sequence is 16 residues long. In germline, CDR1 is MNHEY, CDR2 SVGEGT. CDR3 amino acids: CASSYVWDRVNTEAFF. The CDR3 nucleotides read TGTGCCAGCAGTTACGTCTGGGACAGAGTGAACACTGAAGCTTTCTTT.

The rearrangement uses TRBV3-1 (or the pseudogene TRBV3-2) and TRBJ1-1; 9 bases are a match to TRBD1. V was clipped by 6 bases and J by 8 bases; unmatched bases: 7. Germline V gene data show CDR1 as LGHDT and CDR2 as YNNKEL (reference sequence). This CDR3 is 13 amino acids long. CDR3 residues: CASSLGQGREAFF. The CDR3 DNA is TGTGCCAGCAGTTTAGGACAGGGGAGGGAAGCTTTCTTT.

The V gene is TRBV7-2, the J gene TRBJ1-5; 7 nucleotides align to TRBD1. V dropped 2 bases and J dropped 7; count of bases not matched to a gene: 8. Germline values: CDR1 SGHTA, CDR2 FQGNSA. This CDR3 comprises 15 residues. The DNA for the CDR3 is TGTGCCAGCAGCTTATCGCAGGGGGGAAAACAGCCCCAGCATTTT. Residues: CASSLSQGGKQPQHF.

This chain links TRBV7-8 with TRBJ1-1; perhaps TRBD1 as D (6 bases). CDR1 and CDR2 (germline): SGHVS, FQNEAQ. V was shortened by 2 bases and J by 5 bases, with 21 bases between the two germline ends. CDR3 length: 17 residues. The CDR3 DNA sequence: TGTGCCAGCAGCTTAAGAGGGGGGGGACGAGGAGGTACTGAAGCTTTCTTT. Translation gives CASSLRGGGRGGTEAFF.

CDR3 coding DNA: TGTGCCAGCATTCCCCTTGAGACCCAGTACTTC. Translation gives CASIPLETQYF. The chain carries TRBV28 and TRBJ2-5; D not resolved. The CDR3 has 11 amino acids. Between the trimmed V and J ends, which lost 7 bases and 5 bases, there was a span of 8 bases. The V gene's germline CDR1 is MDHEN and CDR2 SYDVKM.

V is TRBV3-1 (or the pseudogene TRBV3-2) and J is TRBJ2-2; D unclear. V dropped 1 base and J dropped 5 bases, with 8 bases sitting between them. Germline CDR1 reads LGHDT; CDR2 reads YNNKEL (reference sequence). CDR3 length: 14 amino acids. This chain's CDR3 is CASSQGWATGELFF. The DNA of the CDR3 is TGTGCCAGCAGCCAAGGTTGGGCGACCGGGGAGCTGTTTTTT.

V and J are TRBV6-4 and TRBJ2-3; 8 bases map to TRBD2. The CDR3 has 15 residues. Per the germline V gene, CDR1 is MRHNA and CDR2 is SNTAGT. V lost 3 bases, J lost 1 base, and 3 bases stayed unmatched. The CDR3, as DNA: TGTGCCAGCAGTGAGGGAGCGGGAGGCACAGATACGCAGTATTTT. Protein sequence: CASSEGAGGTDTQYF.

CDR3 sequence reads: CASSPPGSYNSPLHF. CDR3 DNA sequence: TGTGCCAGCAGTCCCCCCGGTTCCTATAATTCACCCCTCCACTTT. This chain uses TRBV6-1 with TRBJ1-6; no firm D call. The germline V gene has CDR1 MNHNS and CDR2 SASEGT. This CDR3 is built from 15 residues. Trimming removed 5 bases at V and 1 base at J, with 9 bases between.

The chain employs TRBV4-2 and TRBJ2-5, with 9 bases identical to TRBD2. Germline V lookup: CDR1 LGHNA, CDR2 YNFKEQ. V was clipped by 1 base and J by 3 bases; unmatched bases: 3. The CDR3 is 15 amino acids. The chain's CDR3 is CASSQGLADKETQYF. The CDR3 nucleotides are TGTGCCAGCAGCCAAGGACTAGCGGACAAAGAGACCCAGTACTTC.

J is TRBJ1-6 and V is TRBV7-2; no clear D. Germline CDR1 reads SGHTA; CDR2 reads FQGNSA. This CDR3 contains 14 residues. V shed 1 base and J shed 5 bases, with 6 bases lying between them. CDR3 amino acids: CASSLGLNNSPLHF. CDR3 DNA sequence: TGTGCCAGCAGCTTAGGACTGAATAATTCACCCCTCCACTTT.

This clone was observed once. This chain links TRBV28 with TRBJ1-1; 7 bases are shared with TRBD1. V dropped 6 bases and J dropped 3; count of bases not matched to a gene: 13. The CDR3 totals 16 residues. Germline V lookup: CDR1 MDHEN, CDR2 SYDVKM. The CDR3, as DNA: TGTGCCAGCAGCCCCGACAGGGTTATCCGGGACACTGAAGCTTTCTTT. This sequence encodes CASSPDRVIRDTEAFF.

V gene TRBV2 combines with J gene TRBJ2-7; TRBD1 might be the D (6 bases). The CDR3 length is 14 residues. Germline lookup yields CDR1 SNHLY and CDR2 FYNNEI. Trimming stripped 3 bases from V and 2 bases from J, with 11 bases between. The CDR3 DNA sequence: TGTGCCAGCAGTGATTCGGGACAACCCTACGAGCAGTACTTC. It yields the protein CASSDSGQPYEQYF.

The rearrangement joins TRBV12-3 or TRBV12-4 to TRBJ2-2; the match to TRBD1 covers 7 bases. V dropped 6 bases and J dropped 7; count of bases not matched to a gene: 5. The CDR3 totals 13 residues. The CDR3 protein is CASRRQGGGELFF. The CDR3, as DNA: TGTGCCAGCAGGAGACAGGGCGGCGGGGAGCTGTTTTTT.